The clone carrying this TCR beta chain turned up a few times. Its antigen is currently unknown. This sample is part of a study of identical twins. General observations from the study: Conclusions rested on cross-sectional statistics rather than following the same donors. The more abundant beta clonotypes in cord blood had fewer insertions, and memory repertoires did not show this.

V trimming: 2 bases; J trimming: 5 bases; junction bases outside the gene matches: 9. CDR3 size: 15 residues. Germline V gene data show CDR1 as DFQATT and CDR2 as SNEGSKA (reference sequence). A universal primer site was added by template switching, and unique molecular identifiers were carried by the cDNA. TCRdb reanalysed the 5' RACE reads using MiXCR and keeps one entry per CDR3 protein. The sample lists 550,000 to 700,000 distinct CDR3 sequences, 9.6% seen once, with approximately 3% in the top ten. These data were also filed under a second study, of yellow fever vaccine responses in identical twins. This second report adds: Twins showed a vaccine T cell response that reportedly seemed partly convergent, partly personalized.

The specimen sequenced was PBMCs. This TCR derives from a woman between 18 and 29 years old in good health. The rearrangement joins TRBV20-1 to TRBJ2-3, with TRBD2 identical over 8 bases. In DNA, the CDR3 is TGCAGTGCTAGATCCCCCCAGCGGGGGAAAGATACGCAGTATTTT. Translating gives CSARSPQRGKDTQYF.